The 2 T cell receptor beta chains below all came from one sample that was sequenced in a study of T cells after yellow fever vaccination. TCRdb re-derived calls from the 5' RACE reads in MiXCR, one entry per CDR3 protein. The sample has hundreds of thousands of distinct CDR3 sequences; about 13% are singletons. The material was PBMCs, obtained on the day of the yellow fever booster vaccination. These receptor sequences come from a young man who received the YFV17D yellow fever vaccine.

This clonotype has just a few counts. The V and J genes are TRBV28 and TRBJ1-1, with D tentatively TRBD1 (5 bases). Looked up from germline, CDR1 is MDHEN and CDR2 is SYDVKM. Deletions cut 7 bases from V and 4 bases from J, with 13 bases between. This CDR3 spans 13 amino acids. The CDR3 reads CASTWGGSTEAFF. In DNA form, the CDR3 reads TGTGCCAGCACCTGGGGGGGGAGCACTGAAGCTTTCTTT.

This clonotype was observed a few times. The V and J genes are TRBV6-1 and TRBJ2-5; 8 bases are a match to TRBD1. The ends lost 5 bases at V and 5 bases at J; junction bases unmatched: 10. Germline-derived CDR1 and CDR2 are MNHNS and SASEGT. The CDR3 covers 15 residues. The CDR3 nucleotides are TGTGCCAGCAGTCCAACGGACAGGGCCTGGGAGACCCAGTACTTC. This gives the protein CASSPTDRAWETQYF.